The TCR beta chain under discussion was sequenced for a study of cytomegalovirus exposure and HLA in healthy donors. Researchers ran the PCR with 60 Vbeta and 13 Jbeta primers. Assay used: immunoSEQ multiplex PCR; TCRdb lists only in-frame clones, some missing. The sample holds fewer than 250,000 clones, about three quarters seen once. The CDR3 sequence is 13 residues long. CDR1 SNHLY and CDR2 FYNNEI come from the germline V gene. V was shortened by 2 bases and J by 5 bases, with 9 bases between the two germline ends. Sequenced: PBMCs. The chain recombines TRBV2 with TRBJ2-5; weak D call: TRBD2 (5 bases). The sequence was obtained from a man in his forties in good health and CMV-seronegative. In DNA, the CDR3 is TGTGCCAGCAGTGAAAGGCGAGGGGAGACCCAGTACTTC. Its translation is CASSERRGETQYF.